This T cell receptor beta chain appears in the sequencing data of a study of patients and donors after allogeneic stem cell transplantation. MiXCR was run by TCRdb on the RT-PCR reads, yielding one entry per CDR3 protein. The table lists approximately 200,000 distinct CDR3 sequences, roughly two fifths of them singletons. Germline V CDR1 and CDR2: KGHSH, LQKENI. The length of the CDR3 is 12 residues. Trimming removed 3 bases at V and 7 bases at J, with 7 bases between. Source material: blood, either unsorted or a sorted T cell fraction (not recorded which). This TCR derives from a human donor who was either an allogeneic HSCT recipient or a stem cell or donor lymphocyte infusion donor (not recorded which). It is not recorded whose cells these are; they may come from a transplant donor. J is TRBJ2-1 and V is TRBV18; D is ambiguous. The CDR3 sequence: CASSPSTNEQFF. CDR3 bases: TGTGCCAGCTCACCGTCGACGAATGAGCAGTTCTTC.